This TCR beta chain emerged from a study of T cells in Graves' hyperthyroidism and ophthalmopathy (dated by TCRdb to the late 2010s). Turning to the overall study: Peripheral blood samples were taken at initial diagnosis, before any treatment was given. Once sampling was done, hyperthyroidism patients were given methimazole at a starting dose of 30 mg daily, whereas ophthalmopathy patients were given high-dose intravenous methylprednisolone. Prospective prediction of ophthalmopathy was tested in an independent validation cohort consisting of under 20 hyperthyroidism patients and more than 15 patients who later progressed to ophthalmopathy. The approximately 100 discovery patients were divided at random into training and test sets in a 7:3 ratio. The study also compared thyroid tissue and blood T-cell repertoires from about 6 Graves' hyperthyroidism patients. According to the paper, TCR Vbeta CDR3 sequencing was carried out on roughly 130 peripheral blood samples, which came from about 45 ophthalmopathy, around 74 hyperthyroidism and about 17 progressor patients. A discovery cohort of around 98 patients, about 44 with Graves' ophthalmopathy and approximately 57 with stable Graves' hyperthyroidism, was used to find distinguishing TCR V-J signatures. Here is what the overall study found, with its caveats: In validation, the model predicted progression to ophthalmopathy with approximately 69% sensitivity and over 72% specificity, a median of approximately 6.7 months before onset. Sample size was not statistically predetermined, and blinding of investigators to group allocation was not performed. A model built on a 13 V-J signature distinguished ophthalmopathy from stable hyperthyroidism, reaching 85% to 90% sensitivity and under 84% specificity in cross-validation and 80%/75% in testing. Most expanded thyroid clonotypes (frequency above 0.001) were also found in blood, which suggests that blood repertoires may mirror thyroid immune responses.

In the ophthalmopathy patients, disease was moderately to severely active, with a Clinical Activity Score of 3 or more, a NOSPECS grade of 4 or more, and a duration of less than 3 months. The study excluded patients with uncontrolled infections, other autoimmune diseases, pregnancy or lactation. Diagnoses relied on clinical symptoms, serum thyroxine and TRAb, thyroid ultrasound and orbital computed tomography. Ficoll-Paque density gradient centrifugation was used to isolate PBMCs from about 9.4 ml of fresh peripheral blood. Total RNA was extracted with Trizol reagent, and quality was checked on an Agilent 2100 Bioanalyzer. The TCR beta CDR3 regions were amplified from RNA transcripts. The first round of RT-PCR for the TCR CDR3 was performed with the HTBI primer set and the Qiagen OneStep RT-PCR kit. The libraries were constructed in a second round of multiplex PCR and then size-selected and purified. Paired-end sequencing of the libraries was performed with 100 bp reads on an Illumina HiSeq2000. The published analysis was carried out like this. Raw data were processed with SOAPnuke, discarding reads with adapters, uncalled bases, mean Phred below 15, or no exact constant-primer or identifier match. COPE v1.2.5 was used to merge the high-quality paired reads, and each unique nucleotide sequence was defined as a clonotype. MiTCR v1.1 was used to align clonotypes to the IMGT TRBV, TRBD and TRBJ reference segments. The analysis was restricted to V-J combinations with a frequency above 0.0001, which together covered about 99% of the repertoires. A TCS score was defined as the ratio between F50 (clonal expansion) and ExV (chaos), using BLOSUM62-based TCRdist between CDR3 peptides within each V-J. Welch's t-statistics and random forest reduced just over 500 V-J features to about 12, which were used in a naive Bayes classifier (R e1071). TCRdb applied fastp at Q25 and MiXCR to the public reads, then kept only in-frame beta chains. CDR3 protein sequences are deduplicated, and each keeps its most common genes and DNA. The V and J calls were determined by TCRdb, not by the authors. This sample holds around 520,000 distinct CDR3 sequences; roughly a quarter were observed only once. Of the sample, approximately 10% is held by the ten largest clones.

In its sample, this clonotype was seen many times. There is no known antigen for this receptor. The sample holds no much larger clone one base away, and base qualities are not on file. CDR1 and CDR2 are drawn from the germline V gene (reference sequence): LNHDA, SQIVND. Including cysteine and phenylalanine, the CDR3 has 14 amino acids. Solely the CDR3 DNA is kept, with 42 bases framed from the first base. Trimming costs V 6 bases and J 5 bases, and their ends lie 14 bases apart. This sequence originates from a woman aged 25 to 39 with Graves' ophthalmopathy. Sequenced input: blood. The V and J segments used are TRBV19 and TRBJ1-5; TRBD1 is a possible D gene, resting on 6 matching bases. The sequenced DNA: TGTGCCAGTAGCATCATGGGGGGCGATCAGCCCCAGCATTTT. It specifies CASSIMGGDQPQHF.